The T cell receptor beta chain described here comes from a study of blood T cell repertoires in COVID-19. Study background: Samples of COVID-19 (acute and convalescent) were obtained from the United States, Italy and Spain. T cells, B-cell-depleted T cells, or PBMCs supplied cDNA or gDNA.

The protocol was immunoSEQ multiplex PCR, while the TCRdb copy is restricted to in-frame clones and leaves out a portion. The table records 70,000 to 90,000 clones, roughly 90% of them present only once. The CDR3 sequence is 14 residues long. V lost 6 bases to trimming and J lost 4 bases; unmatched junction nucleotides: 3. Germline V lookup: CDR1 WSHSY, CDR2 SAAADI. The receptor comes from an elderly man with COVID-19, enrolled during active disease. The rearrangement uses TRBV10-2 and TRBJ2-2; TRBD2 aligns across 9 bases. Sequenced material: peripheral blood. In DNA form, the CDR3 reads TGCGCCAGCAGAAGCGGGGGGCTCACCGGGGAGCTGTTTTTT. Its translation is CASRSGGLTGELFF.